What follows is one TCR beta chain and its context. In this sample, this clonotype turned up many times. Its recognized antigen is unknown. No clone much larger than this one lies a single base away; base qualities are absent. V trim: 5 bases; J trim: 6 bases; unmatched bases: 9. From the cysteine up to the phenylalanine, the CDR3 has a length of 14 residues. Only the CDR3 part of the read is kept: 42 bases, read in frame from the first base. The germline V gene encodes CDR1 SGHTA and CDR2 FQGNSA. This record comes from a study of T cells in Graves' hyperthyroidism and ophthalmopathy (dated by TCRdb to between 2018 and 2021). Study-level background: Peripheral blood samples were taken at the time of initial diagnosis, prior to any treatment. For training and testing, the roughly 97 patients in the discovery cohort were randomly divided in a 7:3 ratio. According to the paper, TCR Vbeta CDR3 sequencing was carried out on 135 peripheral blood samples, which came from fewer than 50 ophthalmopathy, around 74 hyperthyroidism and roughly 17 progressor patients. In about 6 Graves' hyperthyroidism patients, the study also compared T-cell repertoires from thyroid tissue with T-cell repertoires from blood. To identify TCR V-J signatures that set the groups apart, the researchers used a discovery cohort of 100 patients, made up of 43 with Graves' ophthalmopathy and about 55 with stable Graves' hyperthyroidism. Whether ophthalmopathy could be predicted prospectively was tested in an independent validation cohort made up of about 18 hyperthyroidism patients plus 17 patients who later progressed to ophthalmopathy. After sampling, hyperthyroidism patients received methimazole starting at 30 mg daily, and ophthalmopathy patients received high-dose intravenous methylprednisolone. General study outcomes and caveats: No statistical method was used to fix the sample size in advance, and group allocation was not hidden from the investigators. Most expanded thyroid clonotypes (frequency above 0.001) were also detected in blood, suggesting blood repertoires may reflect thyroid immune responses. In validation, progression to ophthalmopathy was predicted by the model with around 70% sensitivity and 72% to 85% specificity, a median of around 6.5 months before onset. Ophthalmopathy was separated from stable hyperthyroidism by a 13 V-J signature model, with approximately 85% sensitivity and roughly 81% specificity obtained in cross-validation and 80%/75% obtained in testing.

A patient counted as having stable Graves' hyperthyroidism if no progression to ophthalmopathy occurred over 18 months of follow-up. Hyperthyroidism patients were aged 18 to 65 years and newly diagnosed, with disease duration of less than 2 months. The study excluded patients with uncontrolled infections, other autoimmune diseases, pregnancy or lactation. Clinical symptoms, serum thyroxine and TRAb, thyroid ultrasound, and orbital computed tomography formed the basis for the diagnoses. Ficoll-Paque density gradient centrifugation was used to isolate PBMCs from around 10 ml of fresh peripheral blood. Total RNA was extracted with Trizol reagent, and quality was checked on an Agilent 2100 Bioanalyzer. The TCR beta CDR3 regions were amplified from RNA transcripts. The first round of RT-PCR for the TCR CDR3 was performed with the HTBI primer set and the Qiagen OneStep RT-PCR kit. Libraries were constructed in a second round of multiplex PCR, after which size selection and purification were carried out. Libraries were sequenced paired-end with 100 bp reads on an Illumina HiSeq2000. The study's own analysis went as follows. SOAPnuke was used to process the raw data, removing reads that contained adapters or uncalled bases, had a mean Phred below 15, or lacked an exact match to the constant primer or identifier. COPE v1.2.5 was used to merge the high-quality paired reads, and each unique nucleotide sequence was defined as a clonotype. Clonotypes were aligned to IMGT TRBV, TRBD and TRBJ reference segments using MiTCR v1.1. The analysis included only V-J combinations with a frequency above 0.0001, which together covered around 99% of the repertoires. The TCS score was defined as F50 (clonal expansion) divided by E x V (chaos), with BLOSUM62-based TCRdist calculated between CDR3 peptides within each V-J. Welch's t-statistics and random forest reduced 500 to 650 V-J features to 13, which were used in a naive Bayes classifier (R e1071). Through fastp at Q25 and MiXCR, TCRdb rebuilt clones from the public reads, retaining in-frame beta chains. Entries that share a CDR3 protein sequence are merged under the most common genes and DNA. For this entry, the V and J calls and clone size follow TCRdb and not the study's own pipeline. Here the sample has some 760,000 distinct CDR3 sequences; about 15% occur a single time. The ten largest clones capture roughly 10% of the sample.

This chain is built from TRBV7-2 and TRBJ2-5, with TRBD2 matching 7 junction bases. The sequenced material came from blood. The receptor comes from a woman aged 18 to 35 with Graves' hyperthyroidism. The CDR3 is CASSPGAGVKTQYF. In nucleotide form, the sequence is TGTGCCAGCAGCCCAGGCGCGGGGGTGAAGACCCAGTACTTC.